This T cell receptor (beta chain) came from a study of T-cell reconstitution after alpha-beta-depleted transplantation in children. As for this clonotype: Its target is unknown.

Study-wide points: Certain patients had high TCRbeta diversity at day 60, and it came from recipient T cells and thymic progenitors that survived. Roughly two months post-transplant, alpha-beta T cells reportedly originated from several hundred graft clones that had expanded.

TCRbeta library construction was performed incorporating unique molecular identifiers. TCRdb used MiXCR to reprocess the PCR reads, holding one entry per CDR3 protein. Here the sample spans around 450,000 distinct CDR3 sequences, about 11% being singletons. The TCR was taken from a child younger than 10 with inherited bone marrow failure, due to receive a stem cell transplant. This sample comprised PBMCs, obtained before TCRalphabeta/CD19-depleted stem cell transplant.

This CDR3 is CSVPGGGIADTQYF. CDR3 DNA: TGCAGTGTCCCCGGGGGGGGGATCGCAGATACGCAGTATTTT. The chain couples TRBV20-1 to TRBJ2-3; 8 bases agree with TRBD2. V trimming: 7 bases; J trimming: 4 bases; junction bases outside the gene matches: 10. CDR1 is DFQATT, CDR2 SNEGSKA, per germline (reference sequence). CDR3 length equals 14 residues.